This is a list of T cell receptor beta chains from one sample in a study of glioma-infiltrating T cells after dendritic cell vaccination. TCRdb keeps only in-frame clones here, not all; method: immunoSEQ multiplex PCR. The sample records around 60,000 clones, around nine tenths being singletons. The sample here was blood, taken after dendritic cell vaccination. The receptors originated from a human donor with glioblastoma. Each CDR3 is given with its conserved first and last residue. The order of the fields is clone size, V gene, J gene, D gene, CDR3 DNA, CDR3 protein. D genes are given only for firm matches. Only part of the rows carry a size: once, few, many, or a class if the clone is expanded.

.	TRBV12-5	TRBJ1-2	TRBD1	TGTGCTAGTGGTTTAAGGGACAGGGGATTGGACTATGGCTACACCTTC	CASGLRDRGLDYGYTF
once	TRBV11-1	TRBJ2-1	.	TGTGCCAGCAGCGGGCCAGCGGGTTTCTACAATGAGCAGTTCTTC	CASSGPAGFYNEQFF
.	TRBV2	TRBJ2-1	.	TGTGCCAGCAGCACACTAGCTCCTGAGCAGTTCTTC	CASSTLAPEQFF
.	TRBV7-2	TRBJ2-5	TRBD2	TGTGCCAGCAGCCCAAGCGGGACCTCACCTGAGACCCAGTACTTC	CASSPSGTSPETQYF
.	TRBV5-6	TRBJ1-1	TRBD1	TGTGCCAGCAACAATAACAGGGGCGCTGAAGCTTTCTTT	CASNNNRGAEAFF
.	TRBV2	TRBJ2-3	TRBD2	TGTGCCAGCAGTGAAGTTCCCGGGACTAGCGGGAGAAGGACAGATACGCAGTATTTT	CASSEVPGTSGRRTDTQYF
.	TRBV4-2	TRBJ1-2	.	TGTGCCAGCAGCCAAGTCGGGTCGCAGAATCGTAGAAACGTCTATGGCTACACCTTC	CASSQVGSQNRRNVYGYTF
.	TRBV11-2	TRBJ1-2	TRBD1	TGTGCCAGCAGCTTGGTCGGGACAGTCTCCGCTAACTATGGCTACACCTTC	CASSLVGTVSANYGYTF
.	TRBV7-2	TRBJ2-3	.	TGTGCCAGCAGCTCCCGGGGTCGGGTGATCACAGATACGCAGTATTTT	CASSSRGRVITDTQYF
.	TRBV7-2	TRBJ1-6	.	TGTGCCAGCAGCTTCCGCGAGGTGCGTTCACCCCTCCACTTT	CASSFREVRSPLHF
once	TRBV7-2	TRBJ1-5	TRBD1	TGTGCCAGCAGGCCACAGGGGGCGGGTCAGCCCCAGCATTTT	CASRPQGAGQPQHF
.	TRBV4-2	TRBJ1-3	.	TGTGCCAGCAGCCAAGAAGCAAGGGCAAAAGGACTTCAGTCCTCTGGAAACACCATATATTTT	CASSQEARAKGLQSSGNTIYF
.	TRBV7-2	TRBJ2-7	.	TGTGCCAGCAGCTTCCCCCCGAGGGGGAAAACCTACGAGCAGTACTTC	CASSFPPRGKTYEQYF
.	TRBV7-8	TRBJ1-1	.	TGTGCCAGCAGCTTAGAGCCGCATGAAGCTTTCTTT	CASSLEPHEAFF
once	TRBV18	TRBJ2-3	TRBD1	TGTGCCAGCTCACCGGGACAGGGGGTCATAGATACGCAGTATTTT	CASSPGQGVIDTQYF
.	TRBV5-4	TRBJ1-3	TRBD1	TGTGCCAGCAGCTCGGACAGGGGTACATGGGAAAACACCATATATTTT	CASSSDRGTWENTIYF
once	TRBV27	TRBJ2-1	.	TGTGCCAGCAGTTTATGGGACTCCAACAATGAGCAGTTCTTC	CASSLWDSNNEQFF
.	TRBV14	TRBJ2-7	.	TGTGCCAGCAGCCGGGATACAGGGTTGGTTTACGAGCAGTACTTC	CASSRDTGLVYEQYF
.	TRBV6-5	TRBJ1-1	.	TGTGCCAGCAGCCGCGACAGTAAAGCTTTCTTT	CASSRDSKAFF
.	TRBV7-2	TRBJ2-7	.	TGTGCCAGCAGCTCCTCGCGGGGCGGGACAGCCTCCTACGAGCAGTACTTC	CASSSSRGGTASYEQYF
.	TRBV15	TRBJ2-7	.	TGTGCCACCAGCAGAGATCAGGTCAAGCACGAGCAGTACTTC	CATSRDQVKHEQYF
.	TRBV7-9	TRBJ1-2	.	TGTGCCAGCAGCTTAGGTGCCGGTATTGGCTACACCTTC	CASSLGAGIGYTF
.	TRBV11-2	TRBJ1-2	TRBD1	TGTGCCAGCAGCTTTTCACAGGGGAACAACTATGGCTACACCTTC	CASSFSQGNNYGYTF
.	TRBV6-1	TRBJ2-5	.	TGTGCCGGCAGGGACCGGAGACTACAAGAGACCCAGTACTTC	CAGRDRRLQETQYF
.	TRBV9	TRBJ1-2	TRBD1	TGTGCCAGCAGCTCAGACACCGGGACAGGGGGTTACTATGGCTACACCTTC	CASSSDTGTGGYYGYTF
.	TRBV18	TRBJ2-7	TRBD2	TGTGCCAGCTCACCAGGGACTAGTGCCCACTCCTACGAGCAGTACTTC	CASSPGTSAHSYEQYF
.	TRBV5-6	TRBJ1-4	TRBD1	TGTGCCAGCAGCGGGGACAGCAGAGATGAAAAACTGTTTTTT	CASSGDSRDEKLFF
.	TRBV30	TRBJ1-1	.	TGTGCCTGGACCGCCCCGGAGGGGCGTGATCGACAAGCTTTCTTT	CAWTAPEGRDRQAFF
.	TRBV29-1	TRBJ2-7	TRBD1	TGCAGCGTTGAAGATGCAGGGGGCTACGAGCAGTACTTC	CSVEDAGGYEQYF